Listed below are T cell receptor beta chains from one sample, sequenced in a study of shared clonotypes between healthy human individuals. Assay: immunoSEQ multiplex PCR; the TCRdb copy retains only in-frame clones and omits some. This sample has millions of clones, with more than 90% found just once. Material: naive CD4+ T cells sorted from blood. These receptors were taken from a man aged 18 to 29 in good health. Each CDR3 is given with its conserved first and last residue. D genes are given only for firm matches. Only some rows state a clone size, as once, few, many or a class for expanded clones.

D gene: NA
V gene: TRBV6-5
J gene: TRBJ2-7
clone size: NA
CDR3 protein: CASSHPQRSYEQYF
CDR3 DNA: TGTGCCAGCAGTCACCCACAGCGGTCCTACGAGCAGTACTTC

D gene: NA
V gene: TRBV11-2
J gene: TRBJ2-7
clone size: NA
CDR3 protein: CASSLEKEGGGYEQYF
CDR3 DNA: TGTGCCAGCAGCTTAGAGAAGGAGGGGGGAGGGTACGAGCAGTACTTC

D gene: NA
V gene: TRBV6-6
J gene: TRBJ2-7
clone size: NA
CDR3 protein: CASSLIPSYEQYF
CDR3 DNA: TGTGCCAGCAGTCTAATCCCCTCCTACGAGCAGTACTTC

D gene: NA
V gene: TRBV11-2
J gene: TRBJ2-7
clone size: NA
CDR3 protein: CASSSQNYEQYF
CDR3 DNA: TGTGCCAGCAGCTCACAAAACTACGAGCAGTACTTC

D gene: NA
V gene: TRBV14
J gene: TRBJ2-2
clone size: NA
CDR3 protein: CASSQGPGELFF
CDR3 DNA: TGTGCCAGCAGCCAAGGACCCGGGGAGCTGTTTTTT

D gene: NA
V gene: TRBV29-1
J gene: TRBJ1-3
clone size: NA
CDR3 protein: CSVEIVSGNTIYF
CDR3 DNA: TGCAGCGTTGAGATAGTCTCTGGAAACACCATATATTTT

D gene: NA
V gene: TRBV10-3
J gene: TRBJ2-5
clone size: once
CDR3 protein: CAISENGEQETQYF
CDR3 DNA: TGTGCCATCAGTGAGAACGGGGAACAAGAGACCCAGTACTTC

D gene: TRBD2
V gene: TRBV9
J gene: TRBJ2-5
clone size: NA
CDR3 protein: CASSVETGGPETQYF
CDR3 DNA: TGTGCCAGCAGCGTAGAAACGGGAGGGCCTGAGACCCAGTACTTC

D gene: NA
V gene: TRBV10-2
J gene: TRBJ1-4
clone size: NA
CDR3 protein: CASSEGSSNEKLFF
CDR3 DNA: TGCGCCAGCAGTGAGGGCAGTTCTAATGAAAAACTGTTTTTT

D gene: NA
V gene: TRBV30
J gene: TRBJ1-1
clone size: NA
CDR3 protein: CAWRAGENTEAFF
CDR3 DNA: TGTGCCTGGAGGGCAGGGGAGAACACTGAAGCTTTCTTT

D gene: NA
V gene: TRBV10-2
J gene: TRBJ1-1
clone size: NA
CDR3 protein: CASSESRLVNTEAFF
CDR3 DNA: TGCGCCAGCAGTGAGTCCCGATTAGTGAACACTGAAGCTTTCTTT

D gene: TRBD1
V gene: TRBV9
J gene: TRBJ2-3
clone size: NA
CDR3 protein: CASSVDGTVSTDTQYF
CDR3 DNA: TGTGCCAGCAGCGTAGATGGGACAGTAAGCACAGATACGCAGTATTTT

D gene: TRBD2
V gene: TRBV10-3
J gene: TRBJ2-1
clone size: NA
CDR3 protein: CAIAGGASGSNEQFF
CDR3 DNA: TGTGCCATCGCCGGTGGGGCTAGCGGGAGTAATGAGCAGTTCTTC

D gene: NA
V gene: TRBV10-2
J gene: TRBJ1-1
clone size: NA
CDR3 protein: CASSEPLGGTLNTEAFF
CDR3 DNA: TGCGCCAGCAGTGAACCGCTTGGGGGCACTTTGAACACTGAAGCTTTCTTT

D gene: NA
V gene: TRBV10-3
J gene: TRBJ1-5
clone size: NA
CDR3 protein: CAIGRTRDQPQHF
CDR3 DNA: TGTGCCATAGGCCGAACCAGGGATCAGCCCCAGCATTTT

D gene: TRBD2
V gene: TRBV10-3
J gene: TRBJ2-3
clone size: NA
CDR3 protein: CAISEGSGTSTDTQYF
CDR3 DNA: TGTGCCATCAGTGAAGGAAGCGGGACTAGCACAGATACGCAGTATTTT

D gene: NA
V gene: TRBV28
J gene: TRBJ1-6
clone size: NA
CDR3 protein: CASSQGTDLWIHF
CDR3 DNA: TGTGCCAGCAGTCAAGGGACCGACTTATGGATCCACTTT

D gene: TRBD1
V gene: TRBV18
J gene: TRBJ1-5
clone size: NA
CDR3 protein: CASSPNRQGANQPQHF
CDR3 DNA: TGTGCCAGCTCACCAAACCGCCAGGGGGCTAATCAGCCCCAGCATTTT

D gene: TRBD1
V gene: TRBV25-1
J gene: TRBJ2-3
clone size: NA
CDR3 protein: CASSQGQGRADTQYF
CDR3 DNA: TGTGCCAGCAGCCAAGGACAGGGTAGGGCAGATACGCAGTATTTT

D gene: NA
V gene: TRBV10-1
J gene: TRBJ1-6
clone size: few
CDR3 protein: CASRQGIGPLHF
CDR3 DNA: TGCGCCAGCAGACAGGGAATTGGCCCCCTCCACTTT

D gene: TRBD1
V gene: TRBV28
J gene: TRBJ1-2
clone size: NA
CDR3 protein: CASSTQGGTYGYTF
CDR3 DNA: TGTGCCAGCAGTACCCAGGGGGGGACCTATGGCTACACCTTC

D gene: TRBD2
V gene: TRBV18
J gene: TRBJ2-4
clone size: NA
CDR3 protein: CASSPPAGGDNIQYF
CDR3 DNA: TGTGCCAGCTCACCACCGGCGGGAGGAGACAACATTCAGTACTTC

D gene: TRBD2
V gene: TRBV5-1
J gene: TRBJ2-4
clone size: NA
CDR3 protein: CASSSASGSLAKNIQYF
CDR3 DNA: TGCGCCAGCAGTTCCGCTAGCGGGTCTCTAGCCAAAAACATTCAGTACTTC